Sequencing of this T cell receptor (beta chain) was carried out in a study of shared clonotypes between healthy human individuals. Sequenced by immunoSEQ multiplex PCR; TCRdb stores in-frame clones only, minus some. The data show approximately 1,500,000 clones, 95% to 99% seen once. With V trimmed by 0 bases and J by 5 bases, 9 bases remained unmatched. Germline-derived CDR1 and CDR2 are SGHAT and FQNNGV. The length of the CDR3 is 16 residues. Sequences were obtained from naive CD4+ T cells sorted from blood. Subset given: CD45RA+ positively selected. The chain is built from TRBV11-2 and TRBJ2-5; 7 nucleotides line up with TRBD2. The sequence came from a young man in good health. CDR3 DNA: TGTGCCAGCAGCTTAGATGGGAGCGGGATCGGGGAGACCCAGTACTTC. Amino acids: CASSLDGSGIGETQYF.